Listed below are T cell receptor beta chains from one sample, sequenced in a study of CD8 T cells in ankylosing spondylitis. TCRdb ran MiXCR on the 5' RACE reads and lists one entry per CDR3 protein. The sample has about 320,000 distinct CDR3 sequences; 9.5% to 13% are singletons. The specimen sequenced was blood, either unsorted or a sorted T cell fraction (not recorded which). The source of these receptors is a female donor with ankylosing spondylitis or in good health (not recorded which). CDR3s include the opening cysteine and the closing phenylalanine or tryptophan. The D gene is left open where the match is weak. Expanded clones get a size class; other rows say once, few or many, or leave the size out.

-,TRBV7-2,many,TRBJ1-2,CASSLEVSSLSGYTF,TGTGCCAGCAGCTTAGAAGTTAGCTCTCTGTCCGGCTACACCTTC
-,TRBV6-5,many,TRBJ2-2,CASSYSIPWTANGELFF,TGTGCCAGCAGTTACTCGATTCCCTGGACAGCTAACGGGGAGCTGTTTTTT
TRBD1,TRBV20-1,many,TRBJ1-1,CSARIGRGLMTEAFF,TGCAGTGCTAGAATTGGTAGGGGGCTAATGACTGAAGCTTTCTTT
TRBD1,TRBV20-1,few,TRBJ2-7,CSVIRIQGADYEQYF,TGCAGTGTTATACGTATACAGGGGGCGGACTACGAGCAGTACTTC
-,TRBV12-3/TRBV12-4,many,TRBJ1-6,CASSFAGANSPLHF,TGTGCCAGCAGTTTCGCAGGGGCTAATTCACCCCTCCACTTT
-,TRBV6-2/TRBV6-3,many,TRBJ2-7,CASSYLGTEQYF,TGTGCCAGCAGTTACCTTGGGACCGAGCAGTACTTC
-,TRBV11-1,-,TRBJ2-5,CASSPGRDSYESQYF,TGTGCCAGCAGCCCCGGACGGGATTCCTACGAGAGCCAGTACTTC
TRBD1,TRBV4-3,many,TRBJ1-1,CASSQDDRGPEAFF,TGCGCCAGCAGCCAAGACGACAGGGGGCCTGAAGCTTTCTTT
-,TRBV3-1,few,TRBJ2-7,CASSPGRGGYEQYF,TGTGCCAGCAGCCCCGGACGAGGGGGCTACGAGCAGTACTTC
-,TRBV7-2,many,TRBJ2-7,CASRDLRTSYEQYF,TGTGCCAGCAGGGATCTAAGGACATCCTACGAGCAGTACTTC
TRBD2,TRBV7-2,many,TRBJ2-1,CASTRGGSYNEQFF,TGTGCCAGCACGCGGGGGGGCTCCTACAATGAGCAGTTCTTC
TRBD1,TRBV27,-,TRBJ1-2,CASSPTGAGYTF,TGTGCCAGCAGTCCTACAGGGGCCGGCTACACCTTC
-,TRBV5-1,few,TRBJ2-2,CASTSVSTILLPGELFF,TGCGCCAGCACCTCTGTGTCCACGATCTTGTTGCCCGGGGAGCTGTTTTTT
-,TRBV20-1,many,TRBJ1-5,CSAWGEGNQPQHF,TGCAGTGCTTGGGGGGAGGGCAATCAGCCCCAGCATTTT
TRBD2,TRBV10-3,many,TRBJ2-1,CAISESGTSGGAAYNEQFF,TGTGCCATCAGTGAGTCGGGAACTAGCGGGGGGGCGGCCTACAATGAGCAGTTCTTC
TRBD2,TRBV6-1,few,TRBJ2-7,CASRAASGFYEQYF,TGTGCCAGCAGAGCCGCTAGCGGCTTCTACGAGCAGTACTTC
-,TRBV6-1,many,TRBJ1-1,CASSPWRGRLSQPGTEAFF,TGTGCCAGCAGTCCCTGGAGGGGGAGGTTATCCCAACCGGGTACTGAAGCTTTCTTT
-,TRBV27,-,TRBJ1-2,CASSSVPGRHGYTF,TGTGCCAGCAGTTCAGTGCCAGGGCGTCATGGCTACACCTTC
-,TRBV20-1,many,TRBJ2-7,CSASPGSGVYEQYF,TGCAGTGCTAGCCCCGGGAGTGGCGTCTACGAGCAGTACTTC
TRBD2,TRBV11-2,many,TRBJ2-2,CASSLVVPSGTNTGELFF,TGTGCCAGCAGCTTAGTGGTCCCTAGCGGGACCAACACCGGGGAGCTGTTTTTT
TRBD1,TRBV5-1,many,TRBJ2-1,CASSQTGAPYNEQFF,TGCGCCAGCAGCCAGACAGGGGCCCCCTACAATGAGCAGTTCTTC
-,TRBV5-1,many,TRBJ1-1,CASTPGDFGTEAFF,TGCGCCAGCACCCCAGGGGATTTCGGCACTGAAGCTTTCTTT
-,TRBV21-1,-,TRBJ2-7,CASSKLGLAGGRIHEQYF,TGTGCCAGCAGCAAACTAGGCCTAGCGGGGGGAAGAATCCACGAGCAGTACTTC
-,TRBV5-1,many,TRBJ2-7,CASSPGAQYEQYF,TGCGCCAGCAGCCCCGGTGCGCAATACGAGCAGTACTTC
TRBD1,TRBV10-3,many,TRBJ2-1,CAISSPGTGSGEQFF,TGTGCCATCAGTTCGCCCGGGACAGGGTCGGGTGAGCAGTTCTTC
TRBD2,TRBV15,-,TRBJ2-5,CATSKGLAGYQETRYF,TGTGCCACCAGCAAGGGACTAGCGGGGTACCAAGAGACCCGGTACTTC
TRBD2,TRBV28,many,TRBJ2-1,CASSFYFNGAGGRYNEQFF,TGTGCCAGCAGTTTTTATTTTAACGGAGCGGGAGGCCGGTACAATGAGCAGTTCTTC
-,TRBV30,many,TRBJ1-2,CAWDSLYGYTF,TGTGCCTGGGACTCGCTTTATGGCTACACCTTC
TRBD1,TRBV5-1,many,TRBJ1-1,CASSLGQGASTEAFF,TGCGCCAGCAGCTTAGGACAGGGGGCGTCGACTGAAGCTTTCTTT
-,TRBV6-1,-,TRBJ2-7,CASSEAGQLSWDSRYEQYF,TGTGCCAGCAGTGAAGCGGGGCAGCTTAGTTGGGACTCCCGGTACGAGCAGTACTTC
TRBD2,TRBV20-1,many,TRBJ2-7,CSAFGLAGGRSSYEQYF,TGCAGTGCCTTCGGACTAGCGGGAGGAAGGAGCTCCTACGAGCAGTACTTC
TRBD1,TRBV2,-,TRBJ1-6,CASSDSGQGGSPLHF,TGTGCCAGCAGTGACTCTGGACAGGGAGGATCACCCCTCCACTTT
TRBD1,TRBV3-1,few,TRBJ2-3,CASSYRDSCTDTQYF,TGTGCCAGCAGCTACCGGGACAGTTGCACAGATACGCAGTATTTT
-,TRBV5-1,many,TRBJ2-2,CASRQSEGTGELFF,TGCGCCAGCAGGCAATCGGAGGGCACCGGGGAGCTGTTTTTT
-,TRBV20-1,many,TRBJ1-6,CSAPGTSHSPLHF,TGCAGTGCTCCAGGGACATCGCATTCACCCCTCCACTTT
-,TRBV18,-,TRBJ2-2,CASSPFAAEREAANTGELFF,TGTGCCAGCTCACCATTCGCGGCTGAGAGGGAGGCCGCGAACACCGGGGAGCTGTTTTTT
-,TRBV12-3/TRBV12-4,many,TRBJ1-1,CASSPQGFGAFF,TGTGCCAGCAGTCCCCAGGGGTTCGGAGCTTTCTTT
-,TRBV20-1,many,TRBJ2-7,CSAGGGRPDEQYF,TGCAGTGCCGGTGGAGGGAGACCGGACGAGCAGTACTTC
-,TRBV10-3,many,TRBJ1-5,CAISESGRGSNQPQHF,TGTGCCATCAGTGAGTCTGGTCGCGGTAGCAATCAGCCCCAGCATTTT
TRBD1,TRBV20-1,-,TRBJ1-2,CSARAPYETGGYGYTF,TGCAGTGCTAGAGCTCCTTACGAGACAGGGGGGTATGGCTACACCTTC
-,TRBV25-1,-,TRBJ2-1,CASRGWITHNEQFF,TGTGCCAGCAGGGGTTGGATAACGCACAATGAGCAGTTCTTC
-,TRBV28,-,TRBJ2-2,CASSLRRLARAGELFF,TGTGCCAGCAGTTTACGTCGGCTAGCTCGGGCCGGGGAGCTGTTTTTT
-,TRBV7-9,-,TRBJ2-1,CASSFGQSEQFF,TGTGCCAGCAGCTTCGGACAGTCTGAGCAGTTCTTC
TRBD1,TRBV5-5,many,TRBJ1-1,CASSWGPGQGRNTEAFF,TGTGCCAGCAGCTGGGGGCCGGGACAGGGCAGGAACACTGAAGCTTTCTTT
-,TRBV20-1,many,TRBJ2-1,CSARVGWNEQFF,TGCAGTGCTAGAGTTGGGTGGAATGAGCAGTTCTTC
TRBD2,TRBV5-1,many,TRBJ2-7,CASSWAGGIDEQYF,TGCGCCAGTTCCTGGGCGGGAGGAATTGACGAGCAGTACTTC
TRBD2,TRBV5-1,-,TRBJ2-1,CASSLTSGGGQFF,TGCGCCAGCAGCCTTACTAGCGGCGGGGGGCAGTTCTTC
-,TRBV27,many,TRBJ2-1,CASSSPKRLYNEQFF,TGTGCCAGCAGTTCCCCGAAGAGACTCTACAATGAGCAGTTCTTC